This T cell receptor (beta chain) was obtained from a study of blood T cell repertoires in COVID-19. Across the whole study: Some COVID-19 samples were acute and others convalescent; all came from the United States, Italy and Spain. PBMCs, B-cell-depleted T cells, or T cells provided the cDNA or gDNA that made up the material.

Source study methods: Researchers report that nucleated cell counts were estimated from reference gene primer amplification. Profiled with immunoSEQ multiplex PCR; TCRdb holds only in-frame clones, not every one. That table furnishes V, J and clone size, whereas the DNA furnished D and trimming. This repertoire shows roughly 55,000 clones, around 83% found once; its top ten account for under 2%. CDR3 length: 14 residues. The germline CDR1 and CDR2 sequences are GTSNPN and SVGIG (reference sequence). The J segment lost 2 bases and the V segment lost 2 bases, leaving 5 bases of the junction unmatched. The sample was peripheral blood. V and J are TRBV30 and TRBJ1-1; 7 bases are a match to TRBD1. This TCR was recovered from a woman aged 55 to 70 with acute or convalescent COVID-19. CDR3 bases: TGTGCCTGGAGTTTGGGGACAGCTAACACTGAAGCTTTCTTT. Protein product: CAWSLGTANTEAFF.